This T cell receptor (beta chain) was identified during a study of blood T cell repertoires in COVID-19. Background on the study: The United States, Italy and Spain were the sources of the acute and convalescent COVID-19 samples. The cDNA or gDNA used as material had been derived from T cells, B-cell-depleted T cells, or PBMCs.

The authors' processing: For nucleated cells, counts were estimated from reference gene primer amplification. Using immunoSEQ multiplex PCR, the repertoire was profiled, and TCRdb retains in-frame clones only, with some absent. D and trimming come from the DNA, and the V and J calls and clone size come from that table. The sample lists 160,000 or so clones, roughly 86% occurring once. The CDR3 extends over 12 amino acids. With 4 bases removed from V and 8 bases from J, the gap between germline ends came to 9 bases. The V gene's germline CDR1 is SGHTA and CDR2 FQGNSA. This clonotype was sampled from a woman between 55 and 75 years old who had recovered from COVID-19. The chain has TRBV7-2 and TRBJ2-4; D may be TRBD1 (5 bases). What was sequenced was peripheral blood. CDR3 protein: CASSSRGDIQYF. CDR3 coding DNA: TGTGCCAGCAGCTCTAGGGGTGACATTCAGTACTTC.